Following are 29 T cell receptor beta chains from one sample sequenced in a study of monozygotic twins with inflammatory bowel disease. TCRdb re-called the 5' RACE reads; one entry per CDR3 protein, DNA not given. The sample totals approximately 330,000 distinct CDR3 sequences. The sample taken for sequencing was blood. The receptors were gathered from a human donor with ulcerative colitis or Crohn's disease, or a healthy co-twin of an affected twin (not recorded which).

The CDR3 protein is CSASPVWQRPNPELFF. The chain is built from TRBV20-1 and TRBJ2-2. CDR1 is DFQATT and CDR2 is SNEGSKA in the germline V gene (reference sequence). The CDR3 length is 16 residues.

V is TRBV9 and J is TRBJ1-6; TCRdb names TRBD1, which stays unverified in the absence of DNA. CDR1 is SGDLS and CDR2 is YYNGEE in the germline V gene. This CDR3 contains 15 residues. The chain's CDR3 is CASSARQGVGSPLHF.

The CDR3 spells CASSQTSGGAYEQYF. This chain links TRBV3-1 with TRBJ2-7; without DNA, the TCRdb call of TRBD2 cannot be checked. Germline CDR1 reads LGHDT; CDR2 reads YNNKEL (reference sequence). CDR3 length equals 15 residues.

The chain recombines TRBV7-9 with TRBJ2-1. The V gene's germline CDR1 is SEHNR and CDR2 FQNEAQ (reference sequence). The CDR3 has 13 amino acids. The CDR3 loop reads CASSILSVDEQFF.

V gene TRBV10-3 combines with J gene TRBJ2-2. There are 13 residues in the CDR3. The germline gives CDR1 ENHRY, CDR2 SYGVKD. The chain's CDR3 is CAIRLVTSGELFF.

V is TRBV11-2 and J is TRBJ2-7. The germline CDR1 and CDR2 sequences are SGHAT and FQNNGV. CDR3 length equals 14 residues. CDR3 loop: CASNKGTHSYEQYF.

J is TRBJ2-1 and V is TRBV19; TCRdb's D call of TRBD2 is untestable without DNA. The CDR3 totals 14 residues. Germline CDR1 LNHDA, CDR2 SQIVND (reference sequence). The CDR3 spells CASSMGSGYNEQFF.

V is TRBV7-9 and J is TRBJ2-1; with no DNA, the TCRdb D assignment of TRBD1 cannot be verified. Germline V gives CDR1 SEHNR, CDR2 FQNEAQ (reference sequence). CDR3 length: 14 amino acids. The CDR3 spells CASSPPGAYNEQFF.

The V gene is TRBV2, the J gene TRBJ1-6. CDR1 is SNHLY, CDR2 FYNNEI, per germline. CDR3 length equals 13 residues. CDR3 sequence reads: CASTDEYNSPLHF.

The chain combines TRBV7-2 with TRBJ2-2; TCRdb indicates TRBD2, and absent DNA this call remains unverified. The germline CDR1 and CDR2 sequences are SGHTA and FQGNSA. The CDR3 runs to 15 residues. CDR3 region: CASSPLAGVAGELFF.

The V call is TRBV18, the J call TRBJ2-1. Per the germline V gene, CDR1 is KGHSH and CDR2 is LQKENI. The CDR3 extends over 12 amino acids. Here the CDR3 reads CASSPGVDEQFF.

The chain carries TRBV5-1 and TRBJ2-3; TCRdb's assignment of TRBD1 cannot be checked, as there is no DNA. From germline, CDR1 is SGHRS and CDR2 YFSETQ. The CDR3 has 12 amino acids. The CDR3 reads CASSIGGDTQYF.

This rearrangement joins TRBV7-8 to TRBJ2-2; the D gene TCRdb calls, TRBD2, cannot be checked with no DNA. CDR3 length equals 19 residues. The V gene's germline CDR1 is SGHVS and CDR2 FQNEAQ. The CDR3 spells CASSLGRGGREGDTGELFF. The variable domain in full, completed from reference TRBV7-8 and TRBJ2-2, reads GAGVSQSPRYKVAKRGQDVALRCDPISGHVSLFWYQQALGQGPEFLTYFQNEAQLDKSGLPSDRFFAERPEGSVSTLKIQRTQQEDSAVYLCASSLGRGGREGDTGELFFGEGSRLTVL.

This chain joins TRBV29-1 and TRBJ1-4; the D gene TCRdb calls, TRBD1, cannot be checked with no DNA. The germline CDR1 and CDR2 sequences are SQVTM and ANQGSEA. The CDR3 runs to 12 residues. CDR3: CSAGQGYEKLFF.

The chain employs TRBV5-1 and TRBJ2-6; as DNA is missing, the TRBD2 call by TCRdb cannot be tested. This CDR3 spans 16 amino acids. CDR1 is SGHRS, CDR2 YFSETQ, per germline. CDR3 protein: CASSLEGAPGANVLTF.

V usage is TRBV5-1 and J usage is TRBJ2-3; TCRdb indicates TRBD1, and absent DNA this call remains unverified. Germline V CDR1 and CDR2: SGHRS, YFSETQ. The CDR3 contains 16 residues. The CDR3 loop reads CASSMARLGGTDTQYF.

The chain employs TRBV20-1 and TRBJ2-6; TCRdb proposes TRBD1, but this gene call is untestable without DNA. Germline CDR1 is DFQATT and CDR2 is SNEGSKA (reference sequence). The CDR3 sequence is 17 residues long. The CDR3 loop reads CSAWDRERGSGANVLTF.

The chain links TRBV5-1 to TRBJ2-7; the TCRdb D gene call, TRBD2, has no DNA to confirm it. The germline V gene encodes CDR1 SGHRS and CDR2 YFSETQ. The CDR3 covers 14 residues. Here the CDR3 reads CASSPSGDSYEQYF.

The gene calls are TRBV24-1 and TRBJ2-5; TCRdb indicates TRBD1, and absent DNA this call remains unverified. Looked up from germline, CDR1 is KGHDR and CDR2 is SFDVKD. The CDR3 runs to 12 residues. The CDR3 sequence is CATSQGQETQYF.

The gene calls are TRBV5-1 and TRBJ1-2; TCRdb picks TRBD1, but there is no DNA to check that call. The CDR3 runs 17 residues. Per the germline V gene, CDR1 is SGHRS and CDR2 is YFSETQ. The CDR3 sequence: CASSQWTGNSVVYGYTF.

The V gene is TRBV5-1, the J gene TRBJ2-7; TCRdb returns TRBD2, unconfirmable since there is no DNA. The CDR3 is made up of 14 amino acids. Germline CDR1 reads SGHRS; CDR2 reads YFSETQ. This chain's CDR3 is CASSAGGVAYEQYF.

The CDR3 region is CASSSGTQQFF. The chain links TRBV5-1 to TRBJ2-1; checking the TCRdb D call of TRBD1 is not possible without DNA. Germline V gene sequence: CDR1 SGHRS, CDR2 YFSETQ. This CDR3 is 11 amino acids long.

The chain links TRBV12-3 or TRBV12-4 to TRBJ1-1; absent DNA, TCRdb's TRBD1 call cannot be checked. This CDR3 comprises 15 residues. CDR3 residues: CASSPRVGTNTEAFF.

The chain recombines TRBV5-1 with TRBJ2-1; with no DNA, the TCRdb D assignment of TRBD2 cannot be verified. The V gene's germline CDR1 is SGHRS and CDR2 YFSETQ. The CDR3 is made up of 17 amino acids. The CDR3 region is CASSLQPSGASFNEQFF.

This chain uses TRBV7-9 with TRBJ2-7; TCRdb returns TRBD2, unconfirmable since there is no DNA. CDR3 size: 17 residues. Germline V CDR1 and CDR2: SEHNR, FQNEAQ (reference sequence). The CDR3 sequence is CASSLASGGAVAYEQYF.

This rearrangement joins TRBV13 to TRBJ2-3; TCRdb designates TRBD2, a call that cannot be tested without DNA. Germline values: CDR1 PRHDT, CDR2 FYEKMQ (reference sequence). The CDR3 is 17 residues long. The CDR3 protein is CASTRSGLRARTDTQYF.

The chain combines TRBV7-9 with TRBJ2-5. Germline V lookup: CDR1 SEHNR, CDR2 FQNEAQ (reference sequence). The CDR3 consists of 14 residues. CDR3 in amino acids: CASSLYSGEETQYF.

CDR3 amino acids: CASSLLGSQETQYF. The chain employs TRBV12-3 or TRBV12-4 and TRBJ2-5; TCRdb indicates TRBD2, and absent DNA this call remains unverified. This CDR3 has 14 amino acids.

The CDR3 loop is CASSWDSANTGELFF. V usage is TRBV6-5 and J usage is TRBJ2-2; TCRdb's D gene call, TRBD1, goes unchecked for lack of DNA. This CDR3 is 15 amino acids long. The V gene's germline CDR1 is MNHEY and CDR2 SVGAGI.